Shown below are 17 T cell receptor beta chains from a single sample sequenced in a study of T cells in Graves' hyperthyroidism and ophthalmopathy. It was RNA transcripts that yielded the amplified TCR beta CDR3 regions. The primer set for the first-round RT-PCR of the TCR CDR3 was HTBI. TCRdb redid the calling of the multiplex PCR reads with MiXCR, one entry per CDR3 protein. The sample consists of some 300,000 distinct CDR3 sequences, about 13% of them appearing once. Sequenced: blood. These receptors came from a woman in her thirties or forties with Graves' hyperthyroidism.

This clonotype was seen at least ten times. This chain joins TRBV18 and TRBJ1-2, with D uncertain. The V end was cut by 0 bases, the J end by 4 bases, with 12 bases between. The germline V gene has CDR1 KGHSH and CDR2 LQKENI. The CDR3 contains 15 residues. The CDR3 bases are TGTGCCAGCTCACCACCAGACTCTTATAGCTATGGCTACACCTTC. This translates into CASSPPDSYSYGYTF. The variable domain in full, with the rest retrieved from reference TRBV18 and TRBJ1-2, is NAGVMQNPRHLVRRRGQEARLRCSPMKGHSHVYWYRQLPEEGLKFMVYLQKENIIDESGMPKERFSAEFPKEGPSILRIQQVVRGDSAAYFCASSPPDSYSYGYTFGSGTRLTVV.

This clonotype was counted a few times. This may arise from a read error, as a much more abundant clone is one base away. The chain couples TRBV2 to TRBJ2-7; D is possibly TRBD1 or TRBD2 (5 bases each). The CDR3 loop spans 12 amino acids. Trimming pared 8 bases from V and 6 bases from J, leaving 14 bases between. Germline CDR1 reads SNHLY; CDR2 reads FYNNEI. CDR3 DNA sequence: TGTGCCAGCGGGGGTTCGAGGGGCGAGCAGTACTTC. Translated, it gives CASGGSRGEQYF.

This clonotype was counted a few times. The CDR3 region is CASSAGDEQFF. The CDR3 region has the DNA TGTGCCAGCAGCGCGGGGGATGAGCAGTTCTTC. The rearrangement uses TRBV7-8 and TRBJ2-1, with TRBD2 identical over 7 bases. The CDR3 runs to 11 residues. With V trimmed by 5 bases and J by 8 bases, 0 bases remained unmatched. The germline V gene encodes CDR1 SGHVS and CDR2 FQNEAQ.

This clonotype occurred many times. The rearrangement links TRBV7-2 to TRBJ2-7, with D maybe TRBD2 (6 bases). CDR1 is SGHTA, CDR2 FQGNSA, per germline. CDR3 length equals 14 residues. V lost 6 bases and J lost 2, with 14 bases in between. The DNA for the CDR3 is TGTGCCAGCAGAGGCGGCAGGGAGGCCTACGAGCAGTACTTC. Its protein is CASRGGREAYEQYF.

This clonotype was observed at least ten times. CDR3 DNA: TGTGCCAGCAGTATAACTGGAAACACCATATATTTT. Protein: CASSITGNTIYF. This chain joins TRBV2 and TRBJ1-3; D not resolved. From germline, CDR1 is SNHLY and CDR2 FYNNEI. Trimming stripped 5 bases from V and 2 bases from J, with 4 bases between. The CDR3 spans 12 residues.

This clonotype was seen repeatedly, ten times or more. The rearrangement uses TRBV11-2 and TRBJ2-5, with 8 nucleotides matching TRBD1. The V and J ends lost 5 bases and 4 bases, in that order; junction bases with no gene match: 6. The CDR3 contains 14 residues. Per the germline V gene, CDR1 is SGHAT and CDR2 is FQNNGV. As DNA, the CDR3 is TGTGCCAGCAGCCCGCGGACAGGGCGAGAGACCCAGTACTTC. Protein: CASSPRTGRETQYF.

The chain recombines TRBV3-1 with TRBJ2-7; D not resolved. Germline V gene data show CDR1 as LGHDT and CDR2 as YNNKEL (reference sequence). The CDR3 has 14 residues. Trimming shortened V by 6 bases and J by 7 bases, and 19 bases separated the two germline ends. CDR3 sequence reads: CASSLNRGLGEQYF. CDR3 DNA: TGTGCCAGCAGTTTAAACCGTGGCTTAGGGGAGCAGTACTTC.

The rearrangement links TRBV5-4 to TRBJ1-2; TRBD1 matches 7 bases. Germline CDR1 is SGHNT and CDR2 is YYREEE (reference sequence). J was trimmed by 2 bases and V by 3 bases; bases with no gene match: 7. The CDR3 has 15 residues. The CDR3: CASSSPQGLNYGYTF. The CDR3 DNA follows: TGTGCCAGCAGCTCTCCACAGGGGCTGAACTATGGCTACACCTTC.

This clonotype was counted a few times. The CDR3 region is CASSLLPGGGRETQYF. CDR3 nucleotide sequence: TGCGCCAGCAGCCTCCTTCCTGGGGGGGGTCGGGAGACCCAGTACTTC. This sequence joins TRBV4-1 and TRBJ2-5; TRBD2 matches at 7 bases. The germline CDR1 and CDR2 sequences are MGHRA and YSYEKL. CDR3 length equals 16 residues. The trim removed 4 bases at V and 5 bases at J, leaving 13 bases unmatched.

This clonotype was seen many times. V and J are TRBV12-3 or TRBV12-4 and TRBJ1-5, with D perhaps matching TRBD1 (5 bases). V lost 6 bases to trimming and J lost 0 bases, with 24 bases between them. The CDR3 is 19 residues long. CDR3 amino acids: CASSLQSWGGLYSNQPQHF. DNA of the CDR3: TGTGCCAGCAGCCTCCAATCGTGGGGCGGACTATATAGCAATCAGCCCCAGCATTTT.

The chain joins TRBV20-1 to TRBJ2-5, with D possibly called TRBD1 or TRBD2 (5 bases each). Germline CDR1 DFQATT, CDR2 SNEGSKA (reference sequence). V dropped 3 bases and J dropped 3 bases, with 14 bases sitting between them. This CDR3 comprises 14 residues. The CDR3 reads CSARDGTVKETQYF. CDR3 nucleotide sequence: TGCAGTGCTAGGGATGGGACGGTGAAAGAGACCCAGTACTTC.

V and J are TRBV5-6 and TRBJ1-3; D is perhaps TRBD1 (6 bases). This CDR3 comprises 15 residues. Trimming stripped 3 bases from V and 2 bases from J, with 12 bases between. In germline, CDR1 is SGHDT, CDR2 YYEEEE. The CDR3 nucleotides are TGTGCCAGCAGCTACCGACAGGCCCCTGGAAACACCATATATTTT. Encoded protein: CASSYRQAPGNTIYF. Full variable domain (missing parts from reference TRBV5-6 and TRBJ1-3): DAGVTQSPTHLIKTRGQQVTLRCSPKSGHDTVSWYQQALGQGPQFIFQYYEEEERQRGNFPDRFSGHQFPNYSSELNVNALLLGDSALYLCASSYRQAPGNTIYFGEGSWLTVV.

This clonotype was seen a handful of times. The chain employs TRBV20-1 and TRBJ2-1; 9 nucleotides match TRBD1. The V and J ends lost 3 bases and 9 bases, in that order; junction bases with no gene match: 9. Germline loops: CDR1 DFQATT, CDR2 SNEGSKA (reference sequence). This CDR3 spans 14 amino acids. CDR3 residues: CSARKTGGHGEQFF. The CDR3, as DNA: TGCAGTGCTAGGAAAACAGGGGGCCACGGTGAGCAGTTCTTC.

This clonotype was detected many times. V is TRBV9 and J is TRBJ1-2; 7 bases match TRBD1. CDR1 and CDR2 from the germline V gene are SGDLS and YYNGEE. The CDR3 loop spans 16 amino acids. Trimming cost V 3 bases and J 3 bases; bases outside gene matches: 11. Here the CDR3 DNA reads TGTGCCAGCAGCGGCCGTGGAGGGGGCGAGGACTATGGCTACACCTTC. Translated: CASSGRGGGEDYGYTF.

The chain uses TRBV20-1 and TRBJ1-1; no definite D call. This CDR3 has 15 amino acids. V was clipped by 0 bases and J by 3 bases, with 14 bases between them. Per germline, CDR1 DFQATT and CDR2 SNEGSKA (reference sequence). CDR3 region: CSARDPEYLYTEAFF. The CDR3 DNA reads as TGCAGTGCTAGAGACCCCGAGTACCTTTACACTGAAGCTTTCTTT.

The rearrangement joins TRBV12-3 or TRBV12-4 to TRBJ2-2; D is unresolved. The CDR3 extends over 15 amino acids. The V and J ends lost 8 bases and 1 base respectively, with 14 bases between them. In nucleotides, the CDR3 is TGTGCCAGCGGCCTTCGTGACTTGAACACCGGGGAGCTGTTTTTT. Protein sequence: CASGLRDLNTGELFF.

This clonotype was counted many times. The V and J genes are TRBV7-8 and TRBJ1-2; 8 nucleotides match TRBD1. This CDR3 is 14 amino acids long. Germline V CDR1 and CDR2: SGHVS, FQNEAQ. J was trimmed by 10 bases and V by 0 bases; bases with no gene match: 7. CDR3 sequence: CASSLARQGAPYTF. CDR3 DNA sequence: TGTGCCAGCAGCTTAGCACGCCAGGGGGCCCCCTACACCTTC. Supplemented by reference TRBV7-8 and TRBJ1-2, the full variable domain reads GAGVSQSPRYKVAKRGQDVALRCDPISGHVSLFWYQQALGQGPEFLTYFQNEAQLDKSGLPSDRFFAERPEGSVSTLKIQRTQQEDSAVYLCASSLARQGAPYTFGSGTRLTVV.